The T cell receptor beta chain under discussion was sequenced for a study of CD8+CD57+ T cells in acquired aplastic anemia. Profiles of TCR beta VDJ and CDR3 were generated from a genomic DNA template. TCRdb re-derived calls from the reads in MiXCR, one entry per CDR3 protein. The sample yields more than 100,000 distinct CDR3 sequences, 41% seen once. Germline loops: CDR1 LNHNV, CDR2 YYDKDF (reference sequence). The CDR3 loop spans 16 amino acids. V was trimmed by 0 bases and J by 2 bases, leaving 13 bases between them. Sequencing used sorted CD4+, CD8+, or CD8+CD57+ T cells (not recorded which) from PBMCs. The V call is TRBV15, the J call TRBJ1-1, with no clear D. The TCR originated in a human donor in good health, serving as a control. CDR3 amino acids: CATSRDKGAGNTEAFF. Here the CDR3 DNA reads TGTGCCACCAGCAGAGACAAGGGAGCTGGAAACACTGAAGCTTTCTTT.